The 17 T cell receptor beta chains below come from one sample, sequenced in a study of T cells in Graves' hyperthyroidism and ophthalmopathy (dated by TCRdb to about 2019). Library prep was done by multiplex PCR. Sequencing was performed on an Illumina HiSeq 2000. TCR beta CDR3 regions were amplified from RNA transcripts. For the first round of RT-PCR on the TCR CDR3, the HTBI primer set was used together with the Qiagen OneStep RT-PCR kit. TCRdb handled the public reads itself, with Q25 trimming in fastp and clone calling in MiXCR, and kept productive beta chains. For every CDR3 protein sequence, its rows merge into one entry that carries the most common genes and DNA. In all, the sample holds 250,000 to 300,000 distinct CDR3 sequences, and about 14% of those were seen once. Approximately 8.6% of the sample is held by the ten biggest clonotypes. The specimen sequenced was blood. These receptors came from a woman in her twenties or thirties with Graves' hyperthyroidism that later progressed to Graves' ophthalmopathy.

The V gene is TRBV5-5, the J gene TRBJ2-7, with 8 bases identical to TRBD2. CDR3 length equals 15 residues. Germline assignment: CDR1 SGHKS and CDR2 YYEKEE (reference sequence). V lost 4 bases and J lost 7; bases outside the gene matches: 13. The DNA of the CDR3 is TGTGCCAGCAGCGAGCCAGCGGGAGTCGGCAATGAGCAGTACTTC. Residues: CASSEPAGVGNEQYF.

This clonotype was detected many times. For the CDR3, the DNA is TGTGCCAGCAAAAGGACTAGCGGGAGTGAGACCCAGTACTTC. This translates into CASKRTSGSETQYF. The chain joins TRBV2 to TRBJ2-5; 13 nucleotides agree with TRBD2. Trimming cost V 7 bases and J 5 bases; bases outside gene matches: 4. In germline, CDR1 is SNHLY, CDR2 FYNNEI. This CDR3 region has 14 residues.

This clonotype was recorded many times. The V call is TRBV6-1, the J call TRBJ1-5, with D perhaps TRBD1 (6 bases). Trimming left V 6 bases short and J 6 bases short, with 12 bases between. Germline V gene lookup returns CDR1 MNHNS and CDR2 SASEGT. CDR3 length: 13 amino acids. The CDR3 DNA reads TGTGCCAGCAGCCTACAGGGCTCTCAGCCCCAGCATTTT. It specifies CASSLQGSQPQHF.

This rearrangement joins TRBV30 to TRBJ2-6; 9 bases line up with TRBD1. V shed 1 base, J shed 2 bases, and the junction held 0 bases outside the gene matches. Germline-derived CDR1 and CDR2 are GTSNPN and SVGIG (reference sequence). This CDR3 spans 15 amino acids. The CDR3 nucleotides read TGTGCCTGGAGTGGGGACAGGGCTGGGGCCAACGTCCTGACTTTC. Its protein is CAWSGDRAGANVLTF.

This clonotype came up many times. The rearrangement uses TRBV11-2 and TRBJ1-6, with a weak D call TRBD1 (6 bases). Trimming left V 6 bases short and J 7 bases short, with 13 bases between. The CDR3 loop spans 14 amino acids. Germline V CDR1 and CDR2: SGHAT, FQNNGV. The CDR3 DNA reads TGTGCCAGCAGGCGGGGGGGGGCAAATTCACCCCTCCACTTT. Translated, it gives CASRRGGANSPLHF. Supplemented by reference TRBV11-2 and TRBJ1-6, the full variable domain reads EAGVAQSPRYKIIEKRQSVAFWCNPISGHATLYWYQQILGQGPKLLIQFQNNGVVDDSQLPKDRFSAERLKGVDSTLKIQPAKLEDSAVYLCASRRGGANSPLHFGNGTRLTVT.

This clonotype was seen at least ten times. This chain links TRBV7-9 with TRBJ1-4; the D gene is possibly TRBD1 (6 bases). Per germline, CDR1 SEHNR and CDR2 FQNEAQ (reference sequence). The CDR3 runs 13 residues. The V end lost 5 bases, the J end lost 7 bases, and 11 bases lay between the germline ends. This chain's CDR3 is CASSGGLGEKLFF. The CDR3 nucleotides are TGTGCCAGCAGCGGGGGGCTAGGTGAAAAACTGTTTTTT.

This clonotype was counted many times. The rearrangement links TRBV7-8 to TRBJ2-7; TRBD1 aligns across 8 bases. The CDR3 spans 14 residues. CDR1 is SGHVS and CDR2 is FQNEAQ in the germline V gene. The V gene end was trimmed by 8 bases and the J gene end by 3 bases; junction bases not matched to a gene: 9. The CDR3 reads CASLQRTGSYEQYF. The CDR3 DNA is TGTGCCAGCTTGCAGAGGACAGGGAGCTACGAGCAGTACTTC. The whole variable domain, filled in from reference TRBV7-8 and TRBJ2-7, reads GAGVSQSPRYKVAKRGQDVALRCDPISGHVSLFWYQQALGQGPEFLTYFQNEAQLDKSGLPSDRFFAERPEGSVSTLKIQRTQQEDSAVYLCASLQRTGSYEQYFGPGTRLTVT.

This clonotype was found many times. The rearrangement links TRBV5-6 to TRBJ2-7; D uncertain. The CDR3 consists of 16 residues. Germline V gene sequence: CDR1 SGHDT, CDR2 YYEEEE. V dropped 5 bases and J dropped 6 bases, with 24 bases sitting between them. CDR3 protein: CASSPTHILSVSEQYF. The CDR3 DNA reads TGTGCCAGCAGTCCGACTCACATCCTCTCCGTTTCCGAGCAGTACTTC.

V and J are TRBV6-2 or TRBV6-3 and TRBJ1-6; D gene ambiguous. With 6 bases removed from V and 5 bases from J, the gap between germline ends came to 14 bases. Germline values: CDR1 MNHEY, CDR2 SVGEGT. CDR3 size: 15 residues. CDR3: CASRPRGENNSPLHF. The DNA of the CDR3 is TGTGCCAGCAGGCCCCGTGGGGAAAATAATTCACCCCTCCACTTT.

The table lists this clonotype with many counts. CDR3 sequence (DNA): TGTGCCAGCAGTTCCCCGGCGGCGGGGCCTGAAGCTTTCTTT. Protein: CASSSPAAGPEAFF. The J gene is TRBJ1-1, the V gene TRBV27; D might be TRBD1 (5 bases). CDR3 length: 14 amino acids. Trimming removed 4 bases from V and 6 bases from J, with 15 bases in between. The germline V gene has CDR1 MNHEY and CDR2 SMNVEV (reference sequence).

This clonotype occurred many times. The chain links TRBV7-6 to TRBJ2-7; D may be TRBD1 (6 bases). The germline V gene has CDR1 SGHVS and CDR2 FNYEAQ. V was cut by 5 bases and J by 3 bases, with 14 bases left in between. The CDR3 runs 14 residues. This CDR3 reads CASSLEGRGYEQYF. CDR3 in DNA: TGTGCCAGCAGCCTCGAGGGCAGGGGCTACGAGCAGTACTTC. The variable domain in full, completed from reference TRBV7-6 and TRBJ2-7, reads GAGVSQSPRYKVTKRGQDVALRCDPISGHVSLYWYRQALGQGPEFLTYFNYEAQQDKSGLPNDRFSAERPEGSISTLTIQRTEQRDSAMYRCASSLEGRGYEQYFGPGTRLTVT.

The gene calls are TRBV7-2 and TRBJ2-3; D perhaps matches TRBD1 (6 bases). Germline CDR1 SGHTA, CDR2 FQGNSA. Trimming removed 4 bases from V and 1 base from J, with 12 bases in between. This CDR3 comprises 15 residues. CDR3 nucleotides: TGTGCCAGCAGCTCTATGGGGGCACGCACAGATACGCAGTATTTT. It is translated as CASSSMGARTDTQYF.

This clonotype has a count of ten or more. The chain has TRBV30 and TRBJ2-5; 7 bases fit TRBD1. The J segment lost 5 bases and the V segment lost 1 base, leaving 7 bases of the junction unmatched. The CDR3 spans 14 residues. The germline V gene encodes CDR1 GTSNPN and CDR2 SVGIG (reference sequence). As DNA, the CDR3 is TGTGCCTGGAGTGGACAGGGCAACTGGGAGACCCAGTACTTC. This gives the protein CAWSGQGNWETQYF.

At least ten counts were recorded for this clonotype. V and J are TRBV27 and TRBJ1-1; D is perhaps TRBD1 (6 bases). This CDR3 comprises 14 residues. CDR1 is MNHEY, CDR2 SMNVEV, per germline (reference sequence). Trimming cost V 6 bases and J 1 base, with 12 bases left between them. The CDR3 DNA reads TGTGCCAGCAGGACATGGACAGCGAACACTGAAGCTTTCTTT. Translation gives CASRTWTANTEAFF.

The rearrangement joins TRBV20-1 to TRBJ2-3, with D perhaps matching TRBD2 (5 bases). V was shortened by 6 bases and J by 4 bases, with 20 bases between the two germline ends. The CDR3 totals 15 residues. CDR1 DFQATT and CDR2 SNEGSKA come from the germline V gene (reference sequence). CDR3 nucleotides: TGCAGTGCCCGCCCCGTCTTAAAGGGAGCAGATACGCAGTATTTT. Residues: CSARPVLKGADTQYF.

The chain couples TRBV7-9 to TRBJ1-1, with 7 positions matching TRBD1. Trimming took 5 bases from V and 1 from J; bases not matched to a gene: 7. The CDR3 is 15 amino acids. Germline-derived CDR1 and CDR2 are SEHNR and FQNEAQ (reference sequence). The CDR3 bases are TGTGCCAGCAGCCCCACGGGACAGAGGAACACTGAAGCTTTCTTT. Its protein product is CASSPTGQRNTEAFF.

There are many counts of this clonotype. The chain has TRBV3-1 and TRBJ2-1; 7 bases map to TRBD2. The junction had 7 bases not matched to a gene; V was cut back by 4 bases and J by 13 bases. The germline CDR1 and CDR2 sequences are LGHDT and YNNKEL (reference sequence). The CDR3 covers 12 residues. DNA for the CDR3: TGTGCCAGCAGCCTGGGAGCGGGGCCCCAGTTCTTC. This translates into CASSLGAGPQFF.